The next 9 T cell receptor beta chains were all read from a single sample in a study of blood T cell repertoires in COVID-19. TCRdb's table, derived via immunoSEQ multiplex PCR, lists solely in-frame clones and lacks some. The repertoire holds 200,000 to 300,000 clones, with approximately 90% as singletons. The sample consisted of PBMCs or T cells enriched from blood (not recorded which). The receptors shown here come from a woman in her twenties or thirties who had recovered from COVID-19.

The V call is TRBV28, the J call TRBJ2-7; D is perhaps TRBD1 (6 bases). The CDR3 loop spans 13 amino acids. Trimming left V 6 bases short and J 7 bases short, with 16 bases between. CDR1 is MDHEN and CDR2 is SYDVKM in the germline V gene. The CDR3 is CASSRDTGREQYF. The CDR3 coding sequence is TGTGCCAGCAGCCGGGACACCGGGCGGGAGCAGTACTTC.

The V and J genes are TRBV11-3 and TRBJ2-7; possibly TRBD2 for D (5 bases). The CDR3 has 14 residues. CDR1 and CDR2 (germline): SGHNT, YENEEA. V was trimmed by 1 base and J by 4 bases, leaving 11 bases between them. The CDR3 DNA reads TGTGCCAGCAGCTTAGGAGGGATGGGTTACGAGCAGTACTTC. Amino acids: CASSLGGMGYEQYF.

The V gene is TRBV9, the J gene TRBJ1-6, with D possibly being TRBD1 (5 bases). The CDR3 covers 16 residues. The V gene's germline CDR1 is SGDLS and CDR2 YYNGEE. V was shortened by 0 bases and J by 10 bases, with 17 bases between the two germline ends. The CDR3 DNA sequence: TGTGCCAGCAGCGTAGCCCCCCAGGCAGCAGGGTCACCCCTCCACTTT. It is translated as CASSVAPQAAGSPLHF.

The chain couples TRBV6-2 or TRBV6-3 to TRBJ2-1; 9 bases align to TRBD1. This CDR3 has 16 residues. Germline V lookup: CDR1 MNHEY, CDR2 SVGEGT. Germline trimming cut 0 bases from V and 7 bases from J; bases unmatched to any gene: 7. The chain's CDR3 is CASSYSDRGVDNEQFF. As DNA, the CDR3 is TGTGCCAGCAGTTACTCGGACAGGGGAGTGGATAATGAGCAGTTCTTC.

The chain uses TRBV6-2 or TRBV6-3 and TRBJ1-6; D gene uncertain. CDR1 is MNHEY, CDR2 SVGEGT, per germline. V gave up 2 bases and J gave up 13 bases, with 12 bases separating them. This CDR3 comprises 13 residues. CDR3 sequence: CASSYPSKTPLHF. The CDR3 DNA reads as TGTGCCAGCAGTTACCCCTCGAAGACTCCCCTCCACTTT.

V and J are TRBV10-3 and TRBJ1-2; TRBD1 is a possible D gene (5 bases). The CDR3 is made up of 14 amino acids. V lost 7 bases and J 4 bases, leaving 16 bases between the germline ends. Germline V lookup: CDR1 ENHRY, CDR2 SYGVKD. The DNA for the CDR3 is TGTGCCATCACCCCGGGCAGGGATGGCTATGGCTACACCTTC. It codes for CAITPGRDGYGYTF.

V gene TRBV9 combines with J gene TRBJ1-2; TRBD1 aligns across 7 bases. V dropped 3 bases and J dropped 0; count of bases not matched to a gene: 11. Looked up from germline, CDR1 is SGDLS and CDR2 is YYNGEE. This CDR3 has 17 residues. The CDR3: CASSAYRGLPTNYGYTF. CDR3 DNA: TGTGCCAGCAGCGCCTACAGGGGCCTACCTACTAACTATGGCTACACCTTC.

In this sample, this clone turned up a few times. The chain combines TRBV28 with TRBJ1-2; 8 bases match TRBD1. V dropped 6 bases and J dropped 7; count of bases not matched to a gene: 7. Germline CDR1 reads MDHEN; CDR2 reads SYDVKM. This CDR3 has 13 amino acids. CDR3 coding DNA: TGTGCCAGCAGCCCTCAGGGGGCCCTTGGCTACACCTTC. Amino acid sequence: CASSPQGALGYTF.

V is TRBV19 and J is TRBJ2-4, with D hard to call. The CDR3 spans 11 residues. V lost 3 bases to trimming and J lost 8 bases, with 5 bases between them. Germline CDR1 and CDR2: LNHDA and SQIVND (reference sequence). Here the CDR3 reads CASSITDIQYF. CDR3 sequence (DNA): TGTGCCAGTAGTATCACGGACATTCAGTACTTC.